This T cell receptor beta chain was recorded in a study of shared clonotypes between healthy human individuals. The protocol was immunoSEQ multiplex PCR, while the TCRdb copy is restricted to in-frame clones and leaves out a portion. The top ten hold 24% of the sample, which has approximately 740,000 clones, roughly 92% seen once. Broader study findings: The donor pool, a small one, limited the genetic and exposure-history diversity represented.

CDR1 is SEHNR, CDR2 FQNEAQ, per germline (reference sequence). The V end lost 1 base, the J end lost 4 bases, and 11 bases lay between the germline ends. CDR3 length: 14 residues. Selected positively for CCR7 and CD45RO-negative, naive CD8 cells excluded terminally differentiated effector memory CD45RA+ cells. With regard to this clone: The antigen is undetermined.

This chain uses TRBV7-9 with TRBJ2-7, with D possibly TRBD2 on 7 matching bases. The sequenced material came from naive CD8+ T cells sorted from blood. The receptor comes from a young man in good health. DNA of the CDR3: TGTGCCAGCAGCTTAGGAGGGGGGGTGTACGAGCAGTACTTC. As protein: CASSLGGGVYEQYF.